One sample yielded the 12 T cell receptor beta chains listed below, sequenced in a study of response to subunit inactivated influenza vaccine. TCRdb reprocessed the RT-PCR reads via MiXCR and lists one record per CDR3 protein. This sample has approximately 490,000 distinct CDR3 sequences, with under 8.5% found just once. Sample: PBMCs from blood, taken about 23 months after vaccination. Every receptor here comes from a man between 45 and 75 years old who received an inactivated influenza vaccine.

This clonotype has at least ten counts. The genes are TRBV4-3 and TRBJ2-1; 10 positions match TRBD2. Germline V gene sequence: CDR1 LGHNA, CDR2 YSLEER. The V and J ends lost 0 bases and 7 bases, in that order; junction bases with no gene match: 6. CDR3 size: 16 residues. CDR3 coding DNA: TGCGCCAGCAGCCAAGATACTGCTAGCGGGGGTAATGAGCAGTTCTTC. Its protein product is CASSQDTASGGNEQFF.

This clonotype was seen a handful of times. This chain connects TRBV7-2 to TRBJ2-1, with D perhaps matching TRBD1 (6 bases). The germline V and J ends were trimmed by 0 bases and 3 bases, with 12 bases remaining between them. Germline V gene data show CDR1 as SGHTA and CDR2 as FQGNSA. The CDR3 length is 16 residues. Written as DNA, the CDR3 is TGTGCCAGCAGCTTAGCCTCAGGGGTAGGCTACAATGAGCAGTTCTTC. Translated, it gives CASSLASGVGYNEQFF. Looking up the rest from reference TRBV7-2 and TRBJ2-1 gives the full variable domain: GAGVSQSPSNKVTEKGKDVELRCDPISGHTALYWYRQSLGQGLEFLIYFQGNSAPDKSGLPSDRFSAERTGGSVSTLTIQRTQQEDSAVYLCASSLASGVGYNEQFFGPGTRLTVL.

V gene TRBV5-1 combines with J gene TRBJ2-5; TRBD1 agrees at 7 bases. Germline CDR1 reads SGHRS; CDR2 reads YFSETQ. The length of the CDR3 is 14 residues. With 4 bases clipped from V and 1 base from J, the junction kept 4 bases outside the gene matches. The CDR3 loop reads CASSHKGAQETQYF. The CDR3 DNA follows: TGCGCCAGCAGCCATAAGGGGGCCCAAGAGACCCAGTACTTC.

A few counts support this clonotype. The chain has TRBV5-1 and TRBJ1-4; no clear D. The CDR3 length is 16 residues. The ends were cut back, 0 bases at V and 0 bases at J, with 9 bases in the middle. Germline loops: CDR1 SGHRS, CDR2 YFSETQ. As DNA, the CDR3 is TGCGCCAGCAGCTTGGGTGTCGGGGCAACTAATGAAAAACTGTTTTTT. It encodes CASSLGVGATNEKLFF.

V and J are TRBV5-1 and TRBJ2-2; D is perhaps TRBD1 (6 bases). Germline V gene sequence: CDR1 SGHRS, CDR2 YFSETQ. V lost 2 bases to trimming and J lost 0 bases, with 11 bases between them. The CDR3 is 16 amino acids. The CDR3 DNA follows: TGCGCCAGCAGCTTCGCAGGGGACCCGAACACCGGGGAGCTGTTTTTT. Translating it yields CASSFAGDPNTGELFF.

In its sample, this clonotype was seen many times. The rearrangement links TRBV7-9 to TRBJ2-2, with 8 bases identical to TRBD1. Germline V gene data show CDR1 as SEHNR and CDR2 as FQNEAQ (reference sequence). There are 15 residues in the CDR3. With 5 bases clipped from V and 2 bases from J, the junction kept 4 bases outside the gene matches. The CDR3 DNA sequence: TGTGCCAGCAGCGGGACAGGATTCAACACCGGGGAGCTGTTTTTT. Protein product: CASSGTGFNTGELFF.

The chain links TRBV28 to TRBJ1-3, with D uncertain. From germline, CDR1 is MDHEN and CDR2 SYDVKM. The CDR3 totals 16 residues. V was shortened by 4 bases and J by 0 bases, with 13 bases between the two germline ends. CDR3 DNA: TGTGCCAGCAGTTGGGGAAGGACCATCTCTGGAAACACCATATATTTT. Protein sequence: CASSWGRTISGNTIYF.

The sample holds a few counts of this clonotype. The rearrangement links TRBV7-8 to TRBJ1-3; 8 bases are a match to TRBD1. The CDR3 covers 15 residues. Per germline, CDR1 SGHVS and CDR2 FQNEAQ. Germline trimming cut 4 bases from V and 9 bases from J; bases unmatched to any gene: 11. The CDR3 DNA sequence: TGTGCCAGCAGCTCAGCGACAGGGGTTTACACCACCATATATTTT. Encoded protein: CASSSATGVYTTIYF.

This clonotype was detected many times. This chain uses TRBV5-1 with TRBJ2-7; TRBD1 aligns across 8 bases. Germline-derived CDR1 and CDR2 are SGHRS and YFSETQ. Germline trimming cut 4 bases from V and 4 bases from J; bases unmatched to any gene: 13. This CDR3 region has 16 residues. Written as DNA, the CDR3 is TGCGCCAGCAGCGGGGGAACCGGGACAGGACCTTACGAGCAGTACTTC. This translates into CASSGGTGTGPYEQYF. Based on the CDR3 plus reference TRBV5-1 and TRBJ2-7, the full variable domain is KAGVTQTPRYLIKTRGQQVTLSCSPISGHRSVSWYQQTPGQGLQFLFEYFSETQRNKGNFPGRFSGRQFSNSRSEMNVSTLELGDSALYLCASSGGTGTGPYEQYFGPGTRLTVT.

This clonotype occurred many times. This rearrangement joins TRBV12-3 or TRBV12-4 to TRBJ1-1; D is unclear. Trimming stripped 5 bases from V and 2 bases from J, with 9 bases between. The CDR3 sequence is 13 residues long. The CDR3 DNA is TGTGCCAGCAGTCCCCCAGTCAACACTGAAGCTTTCTTT. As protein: CASSPPVNTEAFF.

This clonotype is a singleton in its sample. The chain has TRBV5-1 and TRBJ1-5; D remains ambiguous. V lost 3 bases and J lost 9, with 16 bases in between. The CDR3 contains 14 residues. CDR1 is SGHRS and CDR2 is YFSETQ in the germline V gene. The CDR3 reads CASSSGEGTRPQHF. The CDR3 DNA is TGCGCCAGCAGCTCTGGGGAGGGTACGAGGCCCCAGCATTTT.

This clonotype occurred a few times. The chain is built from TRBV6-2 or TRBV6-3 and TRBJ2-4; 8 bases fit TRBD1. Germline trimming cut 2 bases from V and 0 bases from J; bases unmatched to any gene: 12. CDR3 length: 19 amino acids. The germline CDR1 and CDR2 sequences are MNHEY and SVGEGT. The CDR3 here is CASSYDRDRLSLAKNIQYF. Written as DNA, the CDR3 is TGTGCCAGCAGTTACGACCGGGACAGGCTGTCCCTAGCCAAAAACATTCAGTACTTC.